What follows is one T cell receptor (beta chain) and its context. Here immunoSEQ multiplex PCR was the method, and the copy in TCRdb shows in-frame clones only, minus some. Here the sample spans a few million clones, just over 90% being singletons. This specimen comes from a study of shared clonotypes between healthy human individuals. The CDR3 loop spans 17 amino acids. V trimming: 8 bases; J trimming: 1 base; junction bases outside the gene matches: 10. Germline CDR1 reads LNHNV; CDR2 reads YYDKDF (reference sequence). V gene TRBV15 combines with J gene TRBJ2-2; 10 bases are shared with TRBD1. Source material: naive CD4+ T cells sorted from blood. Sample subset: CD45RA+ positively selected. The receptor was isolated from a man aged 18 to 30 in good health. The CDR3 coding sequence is TGTGCCACCTGCGTAGACCGGGACAGGGGGAACACCGGGGAGCTGTTTTTT. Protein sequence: CATCVDRDRGNTGELFF.